The entry below describes one TCR beta chain. These data come from a study of technical replicates of blood from a few donors. Sequenced by immunoSEQ multiplex PCR; TCRdb stores in-frame clones only, minus some. The table records roughly 90,000 clones, approximately 95% of them present only once. The TCR comes from a human donor in good health. Material for sequencing was T cells isolated from PBMCs.

The CDR3 DNA follows: TGTGCCAGCAGACAACCGGGACAGGGGGCGGTTGAGCAGTTCTTC. This codes for CASRQPGQGAVEQFF. The gene calls are TRBV27 and TRBJ2-1; 12 positions agree with TRBD1. Unmatched junction bases numbered 9, after V lost 6 bases and J lost 9 bases. The germline CDR1 and CDR2 sequences are MNHEY and SMNVEV (reference sequence). The CDR3 has 15 residues.